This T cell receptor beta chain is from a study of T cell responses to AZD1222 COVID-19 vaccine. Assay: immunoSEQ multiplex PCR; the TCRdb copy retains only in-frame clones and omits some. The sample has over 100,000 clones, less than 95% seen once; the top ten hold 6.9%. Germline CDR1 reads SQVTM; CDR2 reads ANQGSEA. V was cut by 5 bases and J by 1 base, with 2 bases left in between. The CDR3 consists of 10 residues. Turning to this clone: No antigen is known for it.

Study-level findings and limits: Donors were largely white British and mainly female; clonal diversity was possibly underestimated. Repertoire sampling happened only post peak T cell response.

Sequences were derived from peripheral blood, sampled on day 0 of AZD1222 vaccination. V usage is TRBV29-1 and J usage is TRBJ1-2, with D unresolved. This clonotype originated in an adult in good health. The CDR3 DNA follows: TGCAGCGTTTATAACTATGGCTACACCTTC. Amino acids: CSVYNYGYTF.